Below are 14 T cell receptor beta chains sequenced from a single sample in a study of T cell repertoires in cytomegalovirus infection. TCRdb re-called the reads through MiXCR, storing one row per CDR3 protein. The sample holds some 280,000 distinct CDR3 sequences; about an eighth are singletons and the top ten take 8.5% to 10%. The source material was PBMCs. The receptors were sampled from a human donor in good health (CMV status not recorded). Some clones in this sample may be carry-over from other donors' samples.

V is TRBV20-1 and J is TRBJ1-1; TRBD1 aligns across 11 bases. V trimming: 6 bases; J trimming: 1 base; junction bases outside the gene matches: 4. Germline V gene lookup returns CDR1 DFQATT and CDR2 SNEGSKA (reference sequence). The CDR3 spans 14 residues. CDR3 protein: CSAEGTGGNTEAFF. CDR3 in DNA: TGCAGTGCCGAGGGGACAGGGGGGAACACTGAAGCTTTCTTT.

The chain recombines TRBV6-2 or TRBV6-3 with TRBJ2-5; a weak D match, TRBD2 (5 bases). V was clipped by 0 bases and J by 5 bases, with 19 bases between them. The germline CDR1 and CDR2 sequences are MNHEY and SVGEGT. The CDR3 runs 17 residues. CDR3 coding DNA: TGTGCCAGCAGTTACTCCCTAGCCCTCTCCCCGGGGGAGACCCAGTACTTC. It specifies CASSYSLALSPGETQYF.

This clonotype was found many times. This sequence joins TRBV20-1 and TRBJ1-1; 9 bases agree with TRBD1. Germline CDR1 reads DFQATT; CDR2 reads SNEGSKA (reference sequence). J lost 10 bases, V lost 5 bases, and 8 bases had no gene match. The CDR3 extends over 12 amino acids. DNA of the CDR3: TGCAGTGCTGGGAAACAGGGGGCGAGAGCTTTCTTT. Protein product: CSAGKQGARAFF.

The chain employs TRBV20-1 and TRBJ2-1; TRBD2 matches 11 bases. The CDR3 runs to 13 residues. The germline V gene has CDR1 DFQATT and CDR2 SNEGSKA (reference sequence). V gave up 5 bases and J gave up 5 bases; unmatched junction bases: 2. CDR3: CSAVSGRDNEQFF. In nucleotides, the CDR3 is TGCAGTGCTGTTAGCGGGAGGGACAATGAGCAGTTCTTC.

This clonotype has more than one count but fewer than ten. The chain joins TRBV20-1 to TRBJ1-2; D is ambiguous. CDR1 and CDR2 from the germline V gene are DFQATT and SNEGSKA (reference sequence). V was shortened by 6 bases and J by 5 bases, with 19 bases between the two germline ends. The CDR3 consists of 14 residues. The CDR3 here is CSAGDSSAGYGYTF. In nucleotides, the CDR3 is TGCAGTGCCGGCGATTCGTCGGCGGGTTATGGCTACACCTTC.

In its sample, this clonotype was seen many times. The CDR3, as DNA: TGTGCCAGCAGCTTAGACGGGGGTTCTGAAAAACTGTTTTTT. Translating gives CASSLDGGSEKLFF. The V and J genes are TRBV7-2 and TRBJ1-4, with D perhaps matching TRBD1 (5 bases). The CDR3 totals 14 residues. V was clipped by 1 base and J by 7 bases, with 10 bases between them. The germline V gene encodes CDR1 SGHTA and CDR2 FQGNSA.

The rearrangement joins TRBV6-1 to TRBJ2-2; perhaps D is TRBD1 or TRBD2 (5 bases each). Germline CDR1 and CDR2: MNHNS and SASEGT. The V end lost 2 bases, the J end lost 4 bases, and 11 bases lay between the germline ends. The CDR3 has 15 residues. Here the CDR3 DNA reads TGTGCCAGCAGTGAACTTTCGAGGGGCACCGGGGAGCTGTTTTTT. Translation gives CASSELSRGTGELFF.

This clonotype showed up many times. V gene TRBV7-2 combines with J gene TRBJ1-3; D ambiguous. Trimming left V 4 bases short and J 0 bases short, with 10 bases between. Germline loops: CDR1 SGHTA, CDR2 FQGNSA. The CDR3 has 15 amino acids. This CDR3 reads CASSYDGSSGNTIYF. The CDR3, as DNA: TGTGCCAGCAGCTACGACGGGAGCTCTGGAAACACCATATATTTT.

CDR3 nucleotide sequence: TGTGCCAGCGGAAAGACAGGGGAGACCTCTGGGGCCAACGTCCTGACTTTC. Translated, it gives CASGKTGETSGANVLTF. V and J are TRBV6-4 and TRBJ2-6; TRBD1 agrees at 8 bases. The V gene end was trimmed by 8 bases and the J gene end by 0 bases; junction bases not matched to a gene: 9. The germline V gene encodes CDR1 MRHNA and CDR2 SNTAGT. This CDR3 region has 17 residues.

This clonotype was seen ten or more times. The chain joins TRBV4-1 to TRBJ2-1; 11 nucleotides line up with TRBD2. The length of the CDR3 is 17 residues. V was clipped by 6 bases and J by 4 bases; unmatched bases: 11. Germline CDR1 is MGHRA and CDR2 is YSYEKL. The CDR3 DNA sequence: TGCGCCAGCAGAACTGCTAGACTAGCGGGGCGTTACAATGAGCAGTTCTTC. This sequence encodes CASRTARLAGRYNEQFF.

This clonotype was counted between two and nine times. V gene TRBV5-4 combines with J gene TRBJ2-7; no definite D call. In germline, CDR1 is SGHNT, CDR2 YYREEE (reference sequence). The CDR3 is 12 residues long. The V gene lost 2 bases and the J gene lost 3 bases, with 6 bases spanning the gap. CDR3 bases: TGTGCCAGCAGCTTATGGAACTACGAGCAGTACTTC. It translates to CASSLWNYEQYF. The full variable domain, in which reference TRBV5-4 and TRBJ2-7 provide the parts outside the CDR3, is ETGVTQSPTHLIKTRGQQVTLRCSSQSGHNTVSWYQQALGQGPQFIFQYYREEENGRGNFPPRFSGLQFPNYSSELNVNALELDDSALYLCASSLWNYEQYFGPGTRLTVT.

The chain employs TRBV20-1 and TRBJ2-3, with 8 positions matching TRBD1. The CDR3 has 14 amino acids. The V gene end was trimmed by 0 bases and the J gene end by 8 bases; junction bases not matched to a gene: 7. Germline V lookup: CDR1 DFQATT, CDR2 SNEGSKA (reference sequence). The CDR3 here is CSARDGQGRGTQYF. CDR3 nucleotide sequence: TGCAGTGCTAGAGATGGACAGGGAAGGGGTACGCAGTATTTT.

A few counts support this clonotype. CDR3 sequence reads: CSVVREPNYGYTF. The CDR3 nucleotides are TGCAGCGTGGTCAGGGAACCTAACTATGGCTACACCTTC. The rearrangement joins TRBV29-1 to TRBJ1-2; D possibly corresponds to TRBD1 (5 bases). This CDR3 comprises 13 residues. The germline V and J ends were trimmed by 6 bases and 0 bases, with 11 bases remaining between them. The germline V gene has CDR1 SQVTM and CDR2 ANQGSEA.

The J gene is TRBJ2-5, the V gene TRBV5-4; D may match TRBD1 or TRBD2 (6 bases each). Germline assignment: CDR1 SGHNT and CDR2 YYREEE (reference sequence). The CDR3 has 15 residues. The ends were cut back, 0 bases at V and 5 bases at J, with 14 bases in the middle. This chain's CDR3 is CASSLGLGGLETQYF. CDR3 sequence (DNA): TGTGCCAGCAGCTTGGGTCTGGGGGGCTTGGAGACCCAGTACTTC.